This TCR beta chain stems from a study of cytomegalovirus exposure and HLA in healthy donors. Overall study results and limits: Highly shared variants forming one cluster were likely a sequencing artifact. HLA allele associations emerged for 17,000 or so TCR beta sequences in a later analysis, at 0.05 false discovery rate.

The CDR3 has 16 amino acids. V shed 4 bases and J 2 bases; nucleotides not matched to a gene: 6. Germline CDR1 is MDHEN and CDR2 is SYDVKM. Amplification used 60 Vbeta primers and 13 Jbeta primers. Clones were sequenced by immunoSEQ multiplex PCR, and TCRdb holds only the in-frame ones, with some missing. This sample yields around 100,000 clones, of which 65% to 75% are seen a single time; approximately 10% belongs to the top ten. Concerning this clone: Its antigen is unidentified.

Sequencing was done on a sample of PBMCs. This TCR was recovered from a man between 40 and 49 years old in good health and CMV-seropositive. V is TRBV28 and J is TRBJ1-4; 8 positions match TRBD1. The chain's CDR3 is CASSWGQAMTNEKLFF. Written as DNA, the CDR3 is TGTGCCAGCAGTTGGGGACAGGCCATGACTAATGAAAAACTGTTTTTT.